The 10 T cell receptor beta chains listed next were all sequenced from one sample in a study of blood T cell repertoires in COVID-19. Only in-frame clones appear in the TCRdb table, and some are missing; sequencing was by immunoSEQ multiplex PCR. The sample records roughly 110,000 clones, approximately 84% being singletons. Sequenced input: peripheral blood. All receptors derive from a middle-aged woman with acute or convalescent COVID-19.

V is TRBV7-8 and J is TRBJ2-1; D might be TRBD2 (6 bases). With 1 base removed from V and 15 bases from J, the gap between germline ends came to 16 bases. CDR1 and CDR2 from the germline V gene are SGHVS and FQNEAQ. The CDR3 consists of 13 residues. Here the CDR3 DNA reads TGTGCCAGCAGCTTAGTATCCCGGGACTCTTTGTTCTTC. Residues: CASSLVSRDSLFF.

CDR3 coding DNA: TGCGCCAGCAGCACAAGGACAGGGGGCTATGGCTACACCTTC. This gives the protein CASSTRTGGYGYTF. V gene TRBV5-1 combines with J gene TRBJ1-2, with 10 bases fitting TRBD1. J was trimmed by 4 bases and V by 4 bases; bases with no gene match: 4. CDR1 SGHRS and CDR2 YFSETQ come from the germline V gene. The CDR3 runs 14 residues.

The V gene is TRBV19, the J gene TRBJ1-1; 7 bases line up with TRBD1. Germline CDR1 and CDR2: LNHDA and SQIVND (reference sequence). Unmatched junction bases numbered 6, after V lost 5 bases and J lost 9 bases. This CDR3 has 12 amino acids. CDR3 loop: CASSDRDSQAFF. The DNA of the CDR3 is TGTGCCAGTAGTGACCGGGACAGCCAAGCTTTCTTT.

The chain couples TRBV2 to TRBJ2-7; the D is unclear. Germline V gene lookup returns CDR1 SNHLY and CDR2 FYNNEI. Trimming cost V 6 bases and J 0 bases, with 12 bases left between them. The CDR3 is made up of 14 amino acids. DNA of the CDR3: TGTGCCAGCAGCACCTCTATTAGCTCCTACGAGCAGTACTTC. It specifies CASSTSISSYEQYF.

This chain connects TRBV19 to TRBJ1-1; 9 nucleotides align to TRBD1. Germline V gives CDR1 LNHDA, CDR2 SQIVND (reference sequence). This CDR3 region has 15 residues. J was trimmed by 0 bases and V by 7 bases; bases with no gene match: 6. The CDR3 loop reads CASTHRGQVNTEAFF. Written as DNA, the CDR3 is TGTGCCAGTACTCACAGGGGGCAGGTGAACACTGAAGCTTTCTTT.

The sample holds a few counts of this clone. As DNA, the CDR3 is TGTGCCTGGGATGGACAGCCGTCCGGAGGCAATCAGCCCCAGCATTTT. Protein product: CAWDGQPSGGNQPQHF. The genes are TRBV30 and TRBJ1-5; D might be TRBD1 (6 bases). Germline lookup yields CDR1 GTSNPN and CDR2 SVGIG (reference sequence). Trimming removed 5 bases from V and 2 bases from J, with 19 bases in between. CDR3 size: 16 residues.

The rearrangement links TRBV27 to TRBJ2-7, with D unclear. The germline V gene has CDR1 MNHEY and CDR2 SMNVEV (reference sequence). Trimming stripped 4 bases from V and 1 base from J, with 5 bases between. This CDR3 has 12 amino acids. The chain's CDR3 is CASSSVSYEQYF. The CDR3 bases are TGTGCCAGCAGTTCCGTATCCTACGAGCAGTACTTC.

This clone was seen a single time. The V gene is TRBV23-1, the J gene TRBJ1-3; D perhaps matches TRBD1 (5 bases). TRBV23-1 carries the ORF label, with uncertain function. Trimming took 2 bases from V and 0 from J, leaving 11 bases between them. The CDR3 has 16 amino acids. CDR3 DNA: TGCGCCAGCAGTCAAGTCCCCAGGGTCTCTGGAAACACCATATATTTT. Translation gives CASSQVPRVSGNTIYF.

The V and J genes are TRBV4-2 and TRBJ1-5; D is ambiguous. CDR1 is LGHNA and CDR2 is YNFKEQ in the germline V gene. The V gene lost 5 bases and the J gene lost 4 bases, with 12 bases spanning the gap. The CDR3 is made up of 14 amino acids. CDR3 DNA: TGTGCCAGCAGCAGGGAGGGAGGAAATCAGCCCCAGCATTTT. Residues: CASSREGGNQPQHF.

The chain links TRBV12-5 to TRBJ2-3; no clear D. This CDR3 has 14 amino acids. Germline CDR1 and CDR2: LGHNT and FRNRAP. V lost 0 bases, J lost 2 bases, and 6 bases lay in between. As DNA, the CDR3 is TGTGCTAGTGGTTTGGTCCCAGACACAGATACGCAGTATTTT. Protein product: CASGLVPDTDTQYF.